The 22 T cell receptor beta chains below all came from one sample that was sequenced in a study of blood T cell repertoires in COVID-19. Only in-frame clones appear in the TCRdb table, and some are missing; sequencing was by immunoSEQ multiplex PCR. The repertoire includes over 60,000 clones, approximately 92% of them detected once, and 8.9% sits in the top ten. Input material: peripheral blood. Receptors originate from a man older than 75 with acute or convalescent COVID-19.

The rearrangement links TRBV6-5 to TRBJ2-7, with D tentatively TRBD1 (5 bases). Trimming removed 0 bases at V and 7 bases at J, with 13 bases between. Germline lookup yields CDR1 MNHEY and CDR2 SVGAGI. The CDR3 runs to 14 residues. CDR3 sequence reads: CASSYSIFRGEQYF. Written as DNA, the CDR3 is TGTGCCAGCAGTTACTCGATCTTTAGGGGAGAGCAGTACTTC.

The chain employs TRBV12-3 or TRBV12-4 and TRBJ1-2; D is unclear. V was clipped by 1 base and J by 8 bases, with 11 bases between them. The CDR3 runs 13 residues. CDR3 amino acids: CASSLVTSRGYTF. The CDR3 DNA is TGTGCCAGCAGTTTAGTGACTTCGCGAGGCTACACCTTC.

The CDR3 protein is CASSHRPGETNEKLFF. The DNA of the CDR3 is TGCGCCAGCAGCCATAGACCGGGTGAAACTAATGAAAAACTGTTTTTT. The chain is built from TRBV4-1 and TRBJ1-4; D is unclear. Looked up from germline, CDR1 is MGHRA and CDR2 is YSYEKL. Trimming took off 3 bases at V and 1 base at J, with 12 bases between the two ends. The CDR3 has 16 residues.

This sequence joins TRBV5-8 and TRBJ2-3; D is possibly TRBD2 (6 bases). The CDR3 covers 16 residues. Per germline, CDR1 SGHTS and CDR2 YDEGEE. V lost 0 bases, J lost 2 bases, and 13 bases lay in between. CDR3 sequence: CASSLAGTLITDTQYF. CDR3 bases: TGTGCCAGCAGCTTGGCCGGGACTTTAATCACAGATACGCAGTATTTT. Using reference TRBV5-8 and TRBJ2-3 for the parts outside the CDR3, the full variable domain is EAGVTQSPTHLIKTRGQQATLRCSPISGHTSVYWYQQALGLGLQFLLWYDEGEERNRGNFPPRFSGRQFPNYSSELNVNALELEDSALYLCASSLAGTLITDTQYFGPGTRLTVL.

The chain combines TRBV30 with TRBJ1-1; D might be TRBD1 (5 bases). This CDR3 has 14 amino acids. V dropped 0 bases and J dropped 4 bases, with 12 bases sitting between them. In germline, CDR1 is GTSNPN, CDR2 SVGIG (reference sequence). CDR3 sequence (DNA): TGTGCCTGGAGTGTACTGGGGGGGAGCACTGAAGCTTTCTTT. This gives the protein CAWSVLGGSTEAFF.

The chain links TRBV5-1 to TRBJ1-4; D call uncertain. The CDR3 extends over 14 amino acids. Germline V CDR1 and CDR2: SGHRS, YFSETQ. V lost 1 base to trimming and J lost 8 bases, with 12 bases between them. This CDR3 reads CASSLSGGEEKLFF. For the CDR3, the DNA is TGCGCCAGCAGCTTGTCGGGAGGAGAGGAAAAACTGTTTTTT.

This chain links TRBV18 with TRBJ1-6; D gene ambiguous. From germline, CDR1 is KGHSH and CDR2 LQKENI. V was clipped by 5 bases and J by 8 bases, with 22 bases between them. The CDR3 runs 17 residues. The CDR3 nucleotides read TGTGCCAGCTCAACAAACCGGGTCTTTAATATTGATTCACCCCTCCACTTT. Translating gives CASSTNRVFNIDSPLHF.

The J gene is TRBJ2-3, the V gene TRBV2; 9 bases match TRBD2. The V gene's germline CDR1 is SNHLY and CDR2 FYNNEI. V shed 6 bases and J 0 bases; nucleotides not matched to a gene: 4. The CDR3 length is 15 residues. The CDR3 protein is CASRERGDSTDTQYF. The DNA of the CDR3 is TGTGCCAGCAGGGAGCGGGGGGATAGCACAGATACGCAGTATTTT.

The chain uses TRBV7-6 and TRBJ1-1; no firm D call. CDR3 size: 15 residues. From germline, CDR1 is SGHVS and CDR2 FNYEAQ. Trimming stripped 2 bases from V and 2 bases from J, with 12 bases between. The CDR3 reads CASSLMRVGNTEAFF. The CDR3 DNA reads TGTGCCAGCAGCTTAATGAGGGTGGGAAACACTGAAGCTTTCTTT.

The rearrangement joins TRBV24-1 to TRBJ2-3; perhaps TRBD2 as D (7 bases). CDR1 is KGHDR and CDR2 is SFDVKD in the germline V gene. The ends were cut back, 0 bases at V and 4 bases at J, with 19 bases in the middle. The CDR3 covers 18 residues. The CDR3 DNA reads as TGTGCCACCAGTGATTTGGTGGGGGGGCGCGATGATGCAGATACGCAGTATTTT. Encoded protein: CATSDLVGGRDDADTQYF.

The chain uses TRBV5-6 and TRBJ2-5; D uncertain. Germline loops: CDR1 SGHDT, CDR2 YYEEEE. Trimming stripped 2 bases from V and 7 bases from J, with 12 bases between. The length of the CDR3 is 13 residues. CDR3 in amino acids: CASSLYRAGTQYF. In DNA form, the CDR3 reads TGTGCCAGCAGCTTATACCGAGCAGGGACCCAGTACTTC.

The CDR3: CASSLSAGSYYQPQHF. The DNA for the CDR3 is TGTGCCAGCAGTTTATCGGCGGGGTCCTACTATCAGCCCCAGCATTTT. The V and J genes are TRBV27 and TRBJ1-5; D not resolved. The CDR3 length is 16 residues. Germline lookup yields CDR1 MNHEY and CDR2 SMNVEV (reference sequence). V was clipped by 0 bases and J by 5 bases, with 14 bases between them.

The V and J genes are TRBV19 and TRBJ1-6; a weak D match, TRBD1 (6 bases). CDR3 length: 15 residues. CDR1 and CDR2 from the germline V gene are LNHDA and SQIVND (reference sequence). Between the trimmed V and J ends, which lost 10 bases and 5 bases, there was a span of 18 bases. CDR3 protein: CATRMTQGNNSPLHF. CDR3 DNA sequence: TGTGCCACTAGAATGACACAGGGAAATAATTCACCCCTCCACTTT.

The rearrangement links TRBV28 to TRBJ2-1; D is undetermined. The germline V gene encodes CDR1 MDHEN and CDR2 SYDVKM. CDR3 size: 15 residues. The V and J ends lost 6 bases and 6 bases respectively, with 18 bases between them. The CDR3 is CASSPPAWQFNEQFF. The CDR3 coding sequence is TGTGCCAGCAGCCCACCCGCCTGGCAGTTCAATGAGCAGTTCTTC.

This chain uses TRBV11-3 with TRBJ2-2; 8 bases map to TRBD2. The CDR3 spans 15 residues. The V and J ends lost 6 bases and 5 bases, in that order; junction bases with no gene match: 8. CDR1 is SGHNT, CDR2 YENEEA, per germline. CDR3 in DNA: TGTGCCAGCAGTCCAGCGGGAGATGGGACCGGGGAGCTGTTTTTT. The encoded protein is CASSPAGDGTGELFF.

In DNA form, the CDR3 reads TGTGCCAGTAGTCAAAGGGGATCGGGGGGGCTGAAGTTCTTC. Translated: CASSQRGSGGLKFF. The chain couples TRBV19 to TRBJ2-1; 8 bases agree with TRBD2. The CDR3 runs to 14 residues. V lost 5 bases to trimming and J lost 14 bases; unmatched junction nucleotides: 14. CDR1 and CDR2 from the germline V gene are LNHDA and SQIVND (reference sequence).

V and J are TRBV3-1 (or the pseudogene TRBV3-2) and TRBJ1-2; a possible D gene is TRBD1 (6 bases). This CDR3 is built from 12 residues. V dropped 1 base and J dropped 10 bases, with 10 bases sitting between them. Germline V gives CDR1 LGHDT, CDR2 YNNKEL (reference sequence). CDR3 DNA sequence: TGTGCCAGCAGCCAAGGTGCAGGGGACTACACCTTC. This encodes CASSQGAGDYTF.

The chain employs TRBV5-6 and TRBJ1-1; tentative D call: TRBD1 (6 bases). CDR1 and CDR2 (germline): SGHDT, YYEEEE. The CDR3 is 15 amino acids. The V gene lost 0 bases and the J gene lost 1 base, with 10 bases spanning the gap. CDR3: CASSLEGGTNTEAFF. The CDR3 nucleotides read TGTGCCAGCAGCTTGGAGGGGGGGACGAACACTGAAGCTTTCTTT.

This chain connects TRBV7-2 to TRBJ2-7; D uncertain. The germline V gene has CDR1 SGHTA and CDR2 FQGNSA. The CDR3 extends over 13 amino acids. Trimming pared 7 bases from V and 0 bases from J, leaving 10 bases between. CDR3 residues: CASTPYGSYEQYF. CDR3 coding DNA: TGTGCCAGCACCCCCTACGGCTCCTACGAGCAGTACTTC. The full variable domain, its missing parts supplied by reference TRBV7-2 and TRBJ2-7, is GAGVSQSPSNKVTEKGKDVELRCDPISGHTALYWYRQSLGQGLEFLIYFQGNSAPDKSGLPSDRFSAERTGGSVSTLTIQRTQQEDSAVYLCASTPYGSYEQYFGPGTRLTVT.

Here the CDR3 reads CASSDNSGGLADTQYF. The CDR3 DNA follows: TGTGCCAGCAGCGACAACAGCGGAGGTTTGGCAGATACGCAGTATTTT. The V and J genes are TRBV7-9 and TRBJ2-3, with TRBD2 as a possible D gene (5 bases). V was trimmed by 5 bases and J by 4 bases, leaving 19 bases between them. CDR1 is SEHNR and CDR2 is FQNEAQ in the germline V gene (reference sequence). The CDR3 is made up of 16 amino acids.

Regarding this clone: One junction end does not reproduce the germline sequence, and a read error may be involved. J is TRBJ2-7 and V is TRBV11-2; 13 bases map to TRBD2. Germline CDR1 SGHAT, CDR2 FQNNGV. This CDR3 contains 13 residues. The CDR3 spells CASSWTSGSDASF. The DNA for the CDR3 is TGTGCCAGCAGCTGGACTAGCGGGAGCGACGCCAGCTTC. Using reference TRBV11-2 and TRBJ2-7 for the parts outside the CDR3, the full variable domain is EAGVAQSPRYKIIEKRQSVAFWCNPISGHATLYWYQQILGQGPKLLIQFQNNGVVDDSQLPKDRFSAERLKGVDSTLKIQPAKLEDSAVYLCASSWTSGSDASFGPGTRLTVT.

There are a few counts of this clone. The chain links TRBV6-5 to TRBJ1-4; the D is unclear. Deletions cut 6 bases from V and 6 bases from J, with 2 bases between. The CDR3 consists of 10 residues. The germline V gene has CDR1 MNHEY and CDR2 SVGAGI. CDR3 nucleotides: TGTGCCAGCAGCGATGAAAAACTGTTTTTT. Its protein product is CASSDEKLFF.